The 30 T cell receptor beta chains below were found in one sample sequenced in a study of shared T cell receptors in the human thymus. Libraries were prepared by immunoSEQ multiplex PCR; TCRdb keeps only in-frame clonotypes and omits some of them. The table includes around 730,000 clones, 75% to 90% detected once. These sequences were also reported in another study, on human thymus T cells.

What was sequenced was thymocytes. These receptors originate from a girl under three years old with a congenital heart defect.

The genes are TRBV27 and TRBJ2-7; possibly TRBD1 for D (7 bases). With 6 bases removed from V and 1 base from J, the gap between germline ends came to 31 bases. Germline V gene lookup returns CDR1 MNHEY and CDR2 SMNVEV (reference sequence). The CDR3 is 20 residues long. The CDR3 spells CASSPGGTGANGRGSYEQYF. CDR3 coding DNA: TGTGCCAGCAGCCCCGGCGGTACAGGGGCTAACGGGAGAGGATCCTACGAGCAGTACTTC.

This rearrangement joins TRBV10-2 to TRBJ1-2; possible D gene TRBD1, 5 bases. V dropped 0 bases and J dropped 0 bases, with 8 bases sitting between them. The germline V gene encodes CDR1 WSHSY and CDR2 SAAADI. The CDR3 contains 15 residues. Written as DNA, the CDR3 is TGCGCCAGCAGTGAGTCATGGGGGGCTAACTATGGCTACACCTTC. Amino acid sequence: CASSESWGANYGYTF.

CDR3 loop: CASSMGSNNQPQHF. The CDR3 DNA is TGTGCCAGTAGTATGGGCAGTAACAATCAGCCCCAGCATTTT. This chain connects TRBV19 to TRBJ1-5; D not certain. The CDR3 length is 14 residues. Germline CDR1 and CDR2: LNHDA and SQIVND (reference sequence). V lost 3 bases and J 3 bases, leaving 9 bases between the germline ends. Combining the CDR3 with reference TRBV19 and TRBJ1-5 gives the whole variable domain DGGITQSPKYLFRKEGQNVTLSCEQNLNHDAMYWYRQDPGQGLRLIYYSQIVNDFQKGDIAEGYSVSREKKESFPLTVTSAQKNPTAFYLCASSMGSNNQPQHFGDGTRLSIL.

The CDR3 DNA reads as TGTGCCAGTAAAGGGGGACAGAGGAAAAACATTCAGTACTTC. This encodes CASKGGQRKNIQYF. This sequence joins TRBV19 and TRBJ2-4; 7 bases align to TRBD1. V was clipped by 7 bases and J by 4 bases; unmatched bases: 7. The CDR3 covers 14 residues. Germline CDR1 is LNHDA and CDR2 is SQIVND (reference sequence).

The chain carries TRBV11-2 and TRBJ1-2, with 7 positions matching TRBD1. The germline V gene has CDR1 SGHAT and CDR2 FQNNGV. The CDR3 has 15 residues. Unmatched junction bases numbered 7, after V lost 3 bases and J lost 3 bases. The CDR3, as DNA: TGTGCCAGCAGCTTGGGTTCGGACAGGCACTATGGCTACACCTTC. Translated, it gives CASSLGSDRHYGYTF.

This chain links TRBV6-1 with TRBJ1-4, with 9 bases identical to TRBD1. This CDR3 comprises 17 residues. Unmatched junction bases numbered 16, after V lost 3 bases and J lost 11 bases. CDR1 is MNHNS, CDR2 SASEGT, per germline. For the CDR3, the DNA is TGTGCCAGCAGTGAGAGATGGGCCGGGACAGGGATCTATAAACTGTTTTTT. Translation: CASSERWAGTGIYKLFF.

In the case of this clone: The DNA is left out, because the CDR3 cannot be placed on it with certainty; the CDR3 is given as TCRdb lists it. V is TRBV27 and J is TRBJ1-1; the table's D gene call, TRBD1, was not cross checked with the DNA. The V gene's germline CDR1 is MNHEY and CDR2 SMNVEV (reference sequence). Counting both end residues, the CDR3 totals 15 amino acids. CDR3 loop: CASSSSDRGGTEAFF.

The CDR3 DNA reads TGTGCCAGCAGTTATCGTGGACAGGGGGCGGAGGATACGCAGTATTTT. Translation gives CASSYRGQGAEDTQYF. The chain has TRBV6-6 and TRBJ2-3; 11 bases agree with TRBD1. Germline values: CDR1 MNHNY, CDR2 SVGAGI (reference sequence). The CDR3 extends over 16 amino acids. Losses at the gene ends were 3 bases for V and 6 bases for J; bases not matched to a gene: 8.

This CDR3 is CASSEMSLFF. The CDR3 nucleotides are TGTGCCAGCAGTGAAATGTCTTTGTTCTTC. The V call is TRBV25-1, the J call TRBJ2-1; no firm D call. The CDR3 totals 10 residues. Trimming pared 2 bases from V and 15 bases from J, leaving 8 bases between. CDR1 and CDR2 from the germline V gene are MGHDK and SYGVNS.

This clone was detected only once. The chain has TRBV9 and TRBJ1-2, with TRBD1 matching over 12 bases. This CDR3 comprises 15 residues. J was trimmed by 7 bases and V by 5 bases; bases with no gene match: 9. Per germline, CDR1 SGDLS and CDR2 YYNGEE. Here the CDR3 DNA reads TGTGCCAGCAGAACCCCGGGACAGGGGGCGACTGGCTACACCTTC. Translation gives CASRTPGQGATGYTF.

This clone was recorded only once. The chain is built from TRBV5-1 and TRBJ2-7; TRBD1 matches at 7 bases. CDR1 SGHRS and CDR2 YFSETQ come from the germline V gene. CDR3 size: 15 residues. V gave up 0 bases and J gave up 2 bases; unmatched junction bases: 5. CDR3: CASSLGQGRTYEQYF. The CDR3 bases are TGCGCCAGCAGCTTGGGACAGGGACGTACCTACGAGCAGTACTTC.

The V call is TRBV30, the J call TRBJ1-5; a possible D gene is TRBD1 (5 bases). The V end was cut by 5 bases, the J end by 3 bases, with 11 bases between. CDR3 length: 13 amino acids. Per germline, CDR1 GTSNPN and CDR2 SVGIG (reference sequence). This chain's CDR3 is CAWAGGANQPQHF. In DNA, the CDR3 is TGTGCCTGGGCCGGAGGGGCCAATCAGCCCCAGCATTTT.

This clone was found a few times. This sequence joins TRBV19 and TRBJ2-2; 11 bases are shared with TRBD2. V dropped 8 bases and J dropped 1; count of bases not matched to a gene: 6. Germline loops: CDR1 LNHDA, CDR2 SQIVND (reference sequence). The CDR3 consists of 16 residues. The CDR3 DNA reads TGTGCCAGTTGGTCTAGCGGGGGGATGAACACCGGGGAGCTGTTTTTT. This gives the protein CASWSSGGMNTGELFF.

This clone was detected only once. The chain is built from TRBV5-1 and TRBJ1-3, with a weak D call TRBD1 (5 bases). Germline CDR1 and CDR2: SGHRS and YFSETQ. The CDR3 is 17 amino acids. The V and J ends lost 3 bases and 0 bases respectively, with 16 bases between them. The CDR3 is CASSWGGEALSGNTIYF. CDR3 sequence (DNA): TGCGCCAGCAGCTGGGGGGGGGAGGCCCTCTCTGGAAACACCATATATTTT.

The chain recombines TRBV4-2 with TRBJ1-1; D may be TRBD1 (5 bases). CDR3 length: 17 amino acids. The germline V and J ends were trimmed by 1 base and 0 bases, with 15 bases remaining between them. Germline values: CDR1 LGHNA, CDR2 YNFKEQ. CDR3 DNA: TGTGCCAGCAGCCAAGTTGAAACGGGGGGAATGAACACTGAAGCTTTCTTT. This encodes CASSQVETGGMNTEAFF.

The rearrangement uses TRBV7-2 and TRBJ1-2, with a possible D match to TRBD1 (5 bases). The V end lost 5 bases, the J end lost 4 bases, and 20 bases lay between the germline ends. The germline V gene encodes CDR1 SGHTA and CDR2 FQGNSA. CDR3 length equals 16 residues. CDR3 protein: CASSPNQGGCIYGYTF. For the CDR3, the DNA is TGTGCCAGCAGCCCAAACCAGGGAGGCTGTATCTATGGCTACACCTTC.

The chain carries TRBV6-5 and TRBJ1-1; a weak D match, TRBD1 (5 bases). This CDR3 is built from 16 residues. The germline CDR1 and CDR2 sequences are MNHEY and SVGAGI. Trimming took 1 base from V and 3 from J, leaving 15 bases between them. CDR3 DNA: TGTGCCAGCAGTTACTTGGGCAGGGCGGTTGACACTGAAGCTTTCTTT. Translating it yields CASSYLGRAVDTEAFF.

The V call is TRBV15, the J call TRBJ2-5; D possibly corresponds to TRBD1 (6 bases). The CDR3 has 16 amino acids. V was trimmed by 5 bases and J by 5 bases, leaving 21 bases between them. CDR1 and CDR2 from the germline V gene are LNHNV and YYDKDF (reference sequence). The CDR3 nucleotides are TGTGCCACCAGCGGGCAGAGTGAACAGGGATCGGAGACCCAGTACTTC. Amino acid sequence: CATSGQSEQGSETQYF.

Here the CDR3 reads CASSEALTGLTINVYEQYF. The CDR3, as DNA: TGTGCCAGCAGTGAAGCCTTGACAGGTTTGACGATTAATGTCTACGAGCAGTACTTC. This rearrangement joins TRBV6-1 to TRBJ2-7, with D perhaps TRBD1 (6 bases). Per germline, CDR1 MNHNS and CDR2 SASEGT. This CDR3 comprises 19 residues. V lost 0 bases, J lost 3 bases, and 24 bases lay in between.

V usage is TRBV29-1 and J usage is TRBJ1-3; D remains unclear. Trimming left V 5 bases short and J 0 bases short, with 11 bases between. This CDR3 has 14 residues. Germline V gene data show CDR1 as SQVTM and CDR2 as ANQGSEA. The CDR3 region has the DNA TGCAGCGTTAACAGTTCCCGCTCTGGAAACACCATATATTTT. This translates into CSVNSSRSGNTIYF.

This chain uses TRBV10-3 with TRBJ2-3; 11 positions agree with TRBD1. The V segment lost 10 bases and the J segment 2 bases; nucleotides outside the gene matches: 5. This CDR3 contains 14 residues. Germline V gene data show CDR1 as ENHRY and CDR2 as SYGVKD. The CDR3 DNA reads TGTGCCACACGGGACAGGGGGGTCACAGATACGCAGTATTTT. This sequence encodes CATRDRGVTDTQYF.

The rearrangement joins TRBV4-1 to TRBJ2-3; D perhaps matches TRBD1 (6 bases). Germline CDR1 and CDR2: MGHRA and YSYEKL. V was cut by 2 bases and J by 5 bases, with 17 bases left in between. The CDR3 sequence is 16 residues long. CDR3 DNA sequence: TGCGCCAGCAGCCAACTCCTGGGGGCGCAGCTAGATACGCAGTATTTT. Its translation: CASSQLLGAQLDTQYF.

The V gene is TRBV28, the J gene TRBJ1-5; D gene uncertain. Germline V lookup: CDR1 MDHEN, CDR2 SYDVKM. The V gene lost 2 bases and the J gene lost 1 base, with 18 bases spanning the gap. CDR3 length: 18 amino acids. The DNA of the CDR3 is TGTGCCAGCAGTTTACCCGGGCAGCACCGGGAGAGCAATCAGCCCCAGCATTTT. Protein: CASSLPGQHRESNQPQHF. The entire variable domain, with the rest obtained from reference TRBV28 and TRBJ1-5, is as follows: DVKVTQSSRYLVKRTGEKVFLECVQDMDHENMFWYRQDPGLGLRLIYFSYDVKMKEKGDIPEGYSVSREKKERFSLILESASTNQTSMYLCASSLPGQHRESNQPQHFGDGTRLSIL.

The chain recombines TRBV5-8 with TRBJ2-5; 8 nucleotides match TRBD1. There are 15 residues in the CDR3. Trimming took 3 bases from V and 5 from J; bases not matched to a gene: 9. Germline V gives CDR1 SGHTS, CDR2 YDEGEE. In nucleotides, the CDR3 is TGTGCCAGCAGCTCCCGGACAGGGTGGGTTGAGACCCAGTACTTC. Translation: CASSSRTGWVETQYF. Drawing the rest from reference TRBV5-8 and TRBJ2-5, the complete variable domain is EAGVTQSPTHLIKTRGQQATLRCSPISGHTSVYWYQQALGLGLQFLLWYDEGEERNRGNFPPRFSGRQFPNYSSELNVNALELEDSALYLCASSSRTGWVETQYFGPGTRLLVL.

The chain uses TRBV9 and TRBJ1-6, with 8 positions matching TRBD1. This CDR3 contains 14 residues. V shed 3 bases, J shed 10 bases, and the junction held 6 bases outside the gene matches. CDR1 is SGDLS and CDR2 is YYNGEE in the germline V gene. CDR3 residues: CASSARTGWSPLHF. The DNA for the CDR3 is TGTGCCAGCAGCGCCCGGACAGGGTGGTCACCCCTCCACTTT.

The gene calls are TRBV25-1 and TRBJ1-2, with a tentative D call TRBD1 (5 bases). CDR1 is MGHDK and CDR2 is SYGVNS in the germline V gene. V was shortened by 1 base and J by 4 bases, with 19 bases between the two germline ends. The CDR3 is 17 amino acids. CDR3 sequence reads: CASSEFNLTDEIYGYTF. The CDR3 nucleotides are TGTGCCAGCAGTGAATTCAACCTGACAGACGAAATCTATGGCTACACCTTC.

This clone was seen more than once but under ten times. V usage is TRBV6-5 and J usage is TRBJ1-1; 8 bases line up with TRBD1. CDR1 is MNHEY, CDR2 SVGAGI, per germline. The V segment lost 2 bases and the J segment 2 bases; nucleotides outside the gene matches: 4. The CDR3 totals 15 residues. CDR3 region: CASSYGQGGNTEAFF. CDR3 nucleotides: TGTGCCAGCAGTTACGGACAGGGAGGAAACACTGAAGCTTTCTTT.

This chain connects TRBV11-2 to TRBJ2-2, with TRBD2 identical over 12 bases. The J segment lost 3 bases and the V segment lost 4 bases, leaving 9 bases of the junction unmatched. Germline CDR1 SGHAT, CDR2 FQNNGV. CDR3 length equals 18 residues. In DNA form, the CDR3 reads TGTGCCAGCAGCTCCCGACTAGCGGGGGATCGTTACACCGGGGAGCTGTTTTTT. Its translation is CASSSRLAGDRYTGELFF.

This rearrangement joins TRBV15 to TRBJ2-1; D is undetermined. This CDR3 is built from 14 residues. Trimming removed 8 bases at V and 0 bases at J, with 11 bases between. From germline, CDR1 is LNHNV and CDR2 YYDKDF (reference sequence). CDR3 bases: TGTGCCACCCAGCTCACTATCTCCTACAATGAGCAGTTCTTC. It codes for CATQLTISYNEQFF.

Turning to this clone: This sample also contains other DNA sequences that code for the same CDR3. The chain joins TRBV19 to TRBJ2-2; maybe TRBD1 (5 bases). The V gene's germline CDR1 is LNHDA and CDR2 SQIVND (reference sequence). The CDR3 is 15 amino acids. V was cut by 2 bases and J by 0 bases, with 7 bases left in between. CDR3 in amino acids: CASSISRANTGELFF. In DNA, the CDR3 is TGTGCCAGTAGTATATCCAGGGCGAACACCGGGGAGCTGTTTTTT. The entire variable domain, with the rest obtained from reference TRBV19 and TRBJ2-2, is as follows: DGGITQSPKYLFRKEGQNVTLSCEQNLNHDAMYWYRQDPGQGLRLIYYSQIVNDFQKGDIAEGYSVSREKKESFPLTVTSAQKNPTAFYLCASSISRANTGELFFGEGSRLTVL.